Below, 9 T cell receptor beta chains from the same sample are listed, as sequenced in a study of cytomegalovirus exposure and HLA in healthy donors. Clones were read by immunoSEQ multiplex PCR, and TCRdb kept only the in-frame ones, dropping some. Of fewer than 150,000 clones in the sample, approximately 89% were seen once. The material sequenced was PBMCs. These TCRs come from a man aged 18 to 29 in good health and CMV-seronegative.

The chain has TRBV6-4 and TRBJ2-2; 7 nucleotides align to TRBD1. CDR1 and CDR2 from the germline V gene are MRHNA and SNTAGT. CDR3 size: 17 residues. The trim removed 7 bases at V and 4 bases at J, leaving 15 bases unmatched. For the CDR3, the DNA is TGTGCCAGCATCCTAGGGGATAGTACAGGGGTCACCGGGGAGCTGTTTTTT. Its translation is CASILGDSTGVTGELFF.

The chain employs TRBV5-4 and TRBJ1-4; D is uncertain. The CDR3 runs to 14 residues. Deletions cut 0 bases from V and 4 bases from J, with 7 bases between. CDR1 and CDR2 from the germline V gene are SGHNT and YYREEE (reference sequence). The DNA of the CDR3 is TGTGCCAGCAGCTTGGGGGGAGGTAATGAAAAACTGTTTTTT. Amino acids: CASSLGGGNEKLFF.

V and J are TRBV15 and TRBJ2-3; the match to TRBD2 covers 12 bases. The CDR3 covers 16 residues. CDR1 and CDR2 from the germline V gene are LNHNV and YYDKDF (reference sequence). The ends lost 1 base at V and 3 bases at J; junction bases unmatched: 2. The CDR3 region is CATSRGLAGVTDTQYF. For the CDR3, the DNA is TGTGCCACCAGCAGAGGACTAGCGGGGGTAACAGATACGCAGTATTTT. The full variable domain, completed using reference TRBV15 and TRBJ2-3, is DAMVIQNPRYQVTQFGKPVTLSCSQTLNHNVMYWYQQKSSQAPKLLFHYYDKDFNNEADTPDNFQSRRPNTSFCFLDIRSPGLGDTAMYLCATSRGLAGVTDTQYFGPGTRLTVL.

The rearrangement links TRBV6-5 to TRBJ1-6; 7 bases fit TRBD1. The germline gives CDR1 MNHEY, CDR2 SVGAGI. The CDR3 runs 16 residues. J was trimmed by 0 bases and V by 2 bases; bases with no gene match: 1. CDR3 loop: CASSYRGLSYNSPLHF. CDR3 nucleotide sequence: TGTGCCAGCAGTTACAGGGGGCTCTCCTATAATTCACCCCTCCACTTT.

The CDR3, as DNA: TGCGCCAGCAGCCACCAACTAGCGGGGGGGGACAATGAGCAGTTCTTC. Its translation: CASSHQLAGGDNEQFF. The rearrangement joins TRBV4-3 to TRBJ2-1, with 13 bases lining up with TRBD2. The germline CDR1 and CDR2 sequences are LGHNA and YSLEER. Trimming at V came to 3 bases and at J to 5 bases, leaving 4 bases not matched to a gene. The CDR3 is 16 residues long.

The rearrangement links TRBV5-1 to TRBJ2-3; D is uncertain. This CDR3 has 16 residues. The germline V gene has CDR1 SGHRS and CDR2 YFSETQ. V lost 0 bases to trimming and J lost 0 bases, with 11 bases between them. The CDR3 bases are TGCGCCAGCAGCTTGGTTAGAGATAAAAGCACAGATACGCAGTATTTT. It codes for CASSLVRDKSTDTQYF.

The CDR3 reads CASTDGLRGTGANVLTF. The CDR3, as DNA: TGTGCCAGCACCGACGGCCTCAGGGGAACTGGGGCCAACGTCCTGACTTTC. V gene TRBV2 combines with J gene TRBJ2-6; TRBD1 might be the D (6 bases). Germline CDR1 and CDR2: SNHLY and FYNNEI. Trimming cost V 7 bases and J 2 bases, with 18 bases left between them. The CDR3 contains 17 residues.

The rearrangement joins TRBV10-3 to TRBJ1-1, with a tentative D call TRBD1 (5 bases). The CDR3 runs to 14 residues. The V gene's germline CDR1 is ENHRY and CDR2 SYGVKD. Trimming pared 8 bases from V and 6 bases from J, leaving 19 bases between. The CDR3 region has the DNA TGTGCCATCGGGGAGGGACGGCAAACAGCTGAAGCTTTCTTT. This translates into CAIGEGRQTAEAFF.

This clone was seen a handful of times. The CDR3 DNA reads as TGTGCCAGCAGCCGGGACAGCAGGGGCTATGGCTACACCTTC. Translating gives CASSRDSRGYGYTF. J is TRBJ1-2 and V is TRBV6-5; 7 bases agree with TRBD1. Germline CDR1 is MNHEY and CDR2 is SVGAGI. The CDR3 is 14 amino acids. After removal of 6 bases from V and 4 bases from J, the junction contained 8 bases not matched to a gene.